The 17 T cell receptor beta chains below come from one sample, sequenced in a study of T cell repertoires in aging, cancer and after chemotherapy. The template was genomic DNA from peripheral blood, not RNA. Multiplex touch-down PCR with TRB-A/B primers amplified rearranged V-D-J TRB sequences. TCRdb called the multiplex PCR reads again in MiXCR, with one record for every CDR3 protein. The sample lists about 250 distinct CDR3 sequences; around 31% were seen once. The sequenced sample was blood. The receptors stem from a human donor in good health.

This chain links TRBV7-3 with TRBJ2-7; D is undetermined. Trimming removed 1 base at V and 2 bases at J, with 12 bases between. Germline lookup yields CDR1 SGHTA and CDR2 FQGTGA. The CDR3 has 15 residues. CDR3 in amino acids: CASSLSNGLPYEQYF. The CDR3 DNA sequence: TGTGCCAGCAGCTTAAGTAATGGTCTCCCCTACGAGCAGTACTTC.

V usage is TRBV11-1 and J usage is TRBJ1-2, with 8 nucleotides matching TRBD1. V dropped 1 base and J dropped 7; count of bases not matched to a gene: 8. Per the germline V gene, CDR1 is SGHAT and CDR2 is FQDESV (reference sequence). This CDR3 spans 15 amino acids. The CDR3 region has the DNA TGTGCCAGCAGCTTAGACCAGAGTGGGACAGGTGGCTACACCTTC. Translating gives CASSLDQSGTGGYTF.

This clonotype was picked up a small number of times. The V gene is TRBV6-2 or TRBV6-3, the J gene TRBJ1-2; D not resolved. V lost 4 bases, J lost 1 base, and 4 bases lay in between. The CDR3 spans 12 residues. Germline V lookup: CDR1 MNHEY, CDR2 SVGEGT. The CDR3 coding sequence is TGTGCCAGCAGTTCGAGTAACTATGGCTACACCTTC. It specifies CASSSSNYGYTF.

This clonotype counts as large (0.1 to 1%). The J gene is TRBJ1-1, the V gene TRBV6-6; D is possibly TRBD1 (6 bases). Trimming left V 3 bases short and J 0 bases short, with 20 bases between. Germline CDR1 reads MNHNY; CDR2 reads SVGAGI (reference sequence). The CDR3 is 18 residues long. CDR3 bases: TGTGCCAGCAGTTATCGAAAAGGGGGGTTCTCTATGAACACTGAAGCTTTCTTT. This gives the protein CASSYRKGGFSMNTEAFF.

Points on this clonotype: A much larger clone is a single base away; this may be a read error. The chain employs TRBV12-3 or TRBV12-4 and TRBJ1-6; D is ambiguous. This CDR3 has 12 amino acids. The ends were cut back, 2 bases at V and 7 bases at J, with 3 bases in the middle. The CDR3 loop is CASSLRNSPLHF. CDR3 DNA sequence: TGTGCCAGCAGTTTAAGAAATTCACCCCTCCACTTT.

The chain recombines TRBV6-2 or TRBV6-3 with TRBJ1-5, with D perhaps TRBD1 (5 bases). The CDR3 has 16 residues. Germline CDR1 MNHEY, CDR2 SVGEGT. V gave up 6 bases and J gave up 5 bases, with 20 bases separating them. The CDR3 loop is CASRGNGHGQDQPQHF. The CDR3 nucleotides are TGTGCCAGCAGGGGGAACGGACATGGTCAGGATCAGCCCCAGCATTTT.

Relative to its sample, this clonotype is large. The chain joins TRBV6-6 to TRBJ1-2; D gene uncertain. Germline loops: CDR1 MNHNY, CDR2 SVGAGI (reference sequence). V shed 0 bases and J shed 2 bases, with 19 bases lying between them. CDR3 length: 18 residues. The DNA for the CDR3 is TGTGCCAGCAGTTACTCGGGAGGTTCCGGCGAGCTAAACTATGGCTACACCTTC. It yields the protein CASSYSGGSGELNYGYTF.

In its sample, this clonotype is large. This chain links TRBV19 with TRBJ1-1; D is possibly TRBD1 (5 bases). Germline V gives CDR1 LNHDA, CDR2 SQIVND (reference sequence). V lost 6 bases to trimming and J lost 10 bases, with 12 bases between them. CDR3 size: 11 residues. The CDR3 sequence is CASRWAGVAFF. In DNA, the CDR3 is TGTGCCAGTAGATGGGCGGGGGTAGCTTTCTTT.

With regard to this clonotype: The junction does not match germline at one end; this may be a read error. The rearrangement joins TRBV7-7 to TRBJ2-1; 9 bases match TRBD1. Germline lookup yields CDR1 SSHAT and CDR2 FNYEAQ (reference sequence). The CDR3 runs to 17 residues. DNA of the CDR3: TGTGCTAGCAGCTTAGTTCACGGGACAGGGCCCTTAGGTGAGCAGTTCTTC. It yields the protein CASSLVHGTGPLGEQFF.

This chain joins TRBV7-2 and TRBJ2-2; TRBD1 matches 9 bases. CDR1 and CDR2 (germline): SGHTA, FQGNSA. J was trimmed by 5 bases and V by 5 bases; bases with no gene match: 12. CDR3 length: 17 residues. CDR3 in amino acids: CASSPLPGTGMTGELFF. The CDR3 nucleotides read TGTGCCAGCAGCCCCTTACCCGGGACAGGGATGACCGGGGAGCTGTTTTTT.

This clonotype was detected only a few times. The genes are TRBV20-1 and TRBJ2-2; the match to TRBD2 covers 14 bases. CDR1 and CDR2 from the germline V gene are DFQATT and SNEGSKA (reference sequence). Trimming at V came to 6 bases and at J to 0 bases, leaving 18 bases not matched to a gene. This CDR3 region has 21 residues. The CDR3 DNA reads as TGCAGTGCCCTCGGCTTCCGGACGGGGACTAGCGGGAGCGCGAACACCGGGGAGCTGTTTTTT. Its protein product is CSALGFRTGTSGSANTGELFF.

This clonotype is deemed large. This is likely a read error, given that the CDR3 carries no conserved phenylalanine or tryptophan at its end. The DNA is omitted, as the CDR3 cannot be located on it reliably, and the CDR3 follows TCRdb's listing. V gene TRBV6-2 or TRBV6-3 combines with J gene TRBJ2-1; no DNA check was done on the table's D call, TRBD2. The CDR3 is 12 amino acids long, termini counted. Germline V gene lookup returns CDR1 MNHEY and CDR2 SVGEGT. The CDR3 protein is CASSYSGIVPFL.

Judged by abundance, this clonotype is large (0.1 to 1%). Here the CDR3 reads CATSDQTGTGRQPQHF. CDR3 bases: TGTGCCACCAGTGATCAGACTGGGACAGGTCGTCAGCCCCAGCATTTT. The chain is built from TRBV24-1 and TRBJ1-5; 8 bases align to TRBD1. CDR3 length equals 16 residues. The germline gives CDR1 KGHDR, CDR2 SFDVKD. V was pared by 3 bases and J by 6 bases, with 9 bases of the junction left unmatched.

This clonotype is deemed large. The chain couples TRBV7-2 to TRBJ2-1; D is unresolved. Germline-derived CDR1 and CDR2 are SGHTA and FQGNSA. V was trimmed by 1 base and J by 7 bases, leaving 20 bases between them. The CDR3 is 17 residues long. The CDR3 loop reads CASSLEVAAVPRNEQFF. The CDR3 bases are TGTGCCAGCAGCTTAGAGGTGGCGGCGGTCCCTAGGAATGAGCAGTTCTTC.

The gene calls are TRBV29-1 and TRBJ2-7; D is ambiguous. V lost 2 bases and J lost 6, with 14 bases in between. Per the germline V gene, CDR1 is SQVTM and CDR2 is ANQGSEA. The CDR3 spans 13 residues. This CDR3 is CSVEKGKNGEQYF. The CDR3 DNA reads TGCAGCGTTGAAAAAGGGAAGAACGGCGAGCAGTACTTC.

As for this clonotype: As the CDR3 is not closed by the conserved phenylalanine or tryptophan, this likely results from a read error. The chain recombines TRBV24-1 with TRBJ2-7, with 7 nucleotides matching TRBD1. The CDR3 has 15 residues. CDR1 is KGHDR and CDR2 is SFDVKD in the germline V gene. The CDR3 here is CATSDSWTGSYEQYL. Written as DNA, the CDR3 is TGTGCCACAAGTGATTCGTGGACAGGATCCTACGAGCAGTACCTC.

A remark on this clonotype: One end of the junction varies from germline; a read error may be responsible. The J gene is TRBJ1-4, the V gene TRBV6-1; D gene unclear. The CDR3 is 14 residues long. Germline V CDR1 and CDR2: MNHNS, SASEGT. The CDR3 sequence is CASSVWPANEKLFF. As DNA, the CDR3 is TGTGCCAGCAGTGTTTGGCCTGCTAATGAAAAACTGTTCTTT.